The entry below gives a single T cell receptor (beta chain) sequence along with its context. TCRdb keeps only in-frame clones here, not all; method: immunoSEQ multiplex PCR. The sample has about 480,000 clones, over 60% seen once. This CDR3 has 15 amino acids. J lost 0 bases, V lost 1 base, and 0 bases had no gene match. Germline values: CDR1 SQVTM, CDR2 ANQGSEA. The sample originates from a study of shared clonotypes between healthy human individuals. The source of this sequence is a middle-aged woman in good health. Some clones in this sample may be carry-over from other donors' samples. The J gene is TRBJ2-1, the V gene TRBV29-1; 10 bases are shared with TRBD2. The sample was PBMCs. The CDR3 DNA sequence: TGCAGCGTTGAAGGGACTAGCGGCTCCTACAATGAGCAGTTCTTC. This codes for CSVEGTSGSYNEQFF.